This T cell receptor (beta chain) was sequenced for a study of cytomegalovirus exposure and HLA in healthy donors. Study information: Researchers previously reported finding some 110 million unique TCR beta sequences from around 200 million T cells.

In the PCR, 60 Vbeta and 13 Jbeta primers were used. Per the authors' pipeline: Unique TCR beta chains totaled some 80 million in a later count, with approximately 11 million of them shared. Assay used: immunoSEQ multiplex PCR; TCRdb lists only in-frame clones, some missing. V and J calls and clone size come straight from that table; D and trimming were deduced from the DNA. The sample shows roughly 180,000 clones, 80% to 85% of them seen only once. The count of this clone is one. Its specificity is not known. Trimming left V 4 bases short and J 6 bases short, with 21 bases between. From germline, CDR1 is MDHEN and CDR2 SYDVKM. The CDR3 length is 17 residues. Broader study findings: Follow-up analysis later connected one missense variant in DCLRE1C with trimming of TCR beta V- and J-genes. Most TCR sequences were rare, but some public TCRs occurred in many donors.

This clonotype was sampled from a woman aged 18-29 years in good health and CMV-seropositive. The sequenced sample was PBMCs. The rearrangement joins TRBV28 to TRBJ1-4, with D possibly matching TRBD1 (5 bases). In DNA form, the CDR3 reads TGTGCCAGCAGTTCCCGACATCGCGCCGGGACTGATGAAAAACTGTTTTTT. Translating gives CASSSRHRAGTDEKLFF.